The 29 T cell receptor beta chains below all came from one sample that was sequenced in a study of blood T cell repertoires in COVID-19. Libraries were prepared by immunoSEQ multiplex PCR; TCRdb keeps only in-frame clonotypes and omits some of them. The sample holds approximately 94,000 clones; 85% to 90% are singletons and the top ten take 4.5% to 5.5%. The material sequenced was peripheral blood. The receptors come from a woman of 80 years or more with active COVID-19.

The CDR3 bases are TGTGCCAGCCCGAGGTCCGCGGGGTATGGTTCCTACGAGCAGTACTTC. Encoded protein: CASPRSAGYGSYEQYF. The J gene is TRBJ2-7, the V gene TRBV9; D might be TRBD2 (6 bases). CDR1 SGDLS and CDR2 YYNGEE come from the germline V gene. V lost 7 bases to trimming and J lost 1 base, with 21 bases between them. The CDR3 sequence is 16 residues long.

This chain links TRBV13 with TRBJ2-5; unclear D gene. CDR3 length: 14 residues. Trimming pared 0 bases from V and 3 bases from J, leaving 8 bases between. Looked up from germline, CDR1 is PRHDT and CDR2 is FYEKMQ (reference sequence). This CDR3 is CASSLGTTKETQYF. For the CDR3, the DNA is TGTGCCAGCAGCTTAGGGACGACAAAAGAGACCCAGTACTTC.

V is TRBV4-2 and J is TRBJ2-7, with TRBD2 matching 13 bases. The CDR3 extends over 19 amino acids. Germline loops: CDR1 LGHNA, CDR2 YNFKEQ. V lost 7 bases to trimming and J lost 4 bases; unmatched junction nucleotides: 19. CDR3 region: CASNWTSGSGFGVGYEQYF. In DNA, the CDR3 is TGTGCCAGCAACTGGACTAGCGGGAGTGGGTTTGGAGTTGGGTACGAGCAGTACTTC.

This chain links TRBV5-1 with TRBJ1-1, with D possibly being TRBD1 (5 bases). The V end lost 4 bases, the J end lost 1 base, and 32 bases lay between the germline ends. Germline CDR1 SGHRS, CDR2 YFSETQ. The CDR3 totals 21 residues. CDR3 loop: CASSVQPRNPYLIQGNTEAFF. CDR3 in DNA: TGCGCCAGCAGCGTACAGCCCCGAAATCCTTACCTAATTCAGGGGAACACTGAAGCTTTCTTT.

The rearrangement joins TRBV30 to TRBJ2-7; TRBD2 might be the D (5 bases). The V and J ends lost 4 bases and 1 base respectively, with 20 bases between them. CDR1 is GTSNPN, CDR2 SVGIG, per germline (reference sequence). This CDR3 contains 16 residues. The CDR3 bases are TGTGCCTGGACCCAAACCGCAGGAGGTTTATCCTACGAGCAGTACTTC. This sequence encodes CAWTQTAGGLSYEQYF. The entire variable domain, with the rest obtained from reference TRBV30 and TRBJ2-7, is as follows: SQTIHQWPATLVQPVGSPLSLECTVEGTSNPNLYWYRQAAGRGLQLLFYSVGIGQISSEVPQNLSASRPQDRQFILSSKKLLLSDSGFYLCAWTQTAGGLSYEQYFGPGTRLTVT.

The genes are TRBV5-4 and TRBJ2-7; no firm D call. V gave up 4 bases and J gave up 0 bases, with 5 bases separating them. The CDR3 spans 12 residues. Germline loops: CDR1 SGHNT, CDR2 YYREEE (reference sequence). CDR3 DNA sequence: TGTGCCAGCAGCCTCTACTCCTACGAGCAGTACTTC. Translation: CASSLYSYEQYF.

The rearrangement links TRBV18 to TRBJ2-5, with 10 positions matching TRBD2. Germline V CDR1 and CDR2: KGHSH, LQKENI. The V segment lost 2 bases and the J segment 4 bases; nucleotides outside the gene matches: 7. The CDR3 runs to 16 residues. For the CDR3, the DNA is TGTGCCAGCTCACCAATCGTAGCGGGAGGATCAGAGACCCAGTACTTC. Its protein is CASSPIVAGGSETQYF.

The rearrangement joins TRBV9 to TRBJ2-7, with TRBD1 matching over 9 bases. CDR3 size: 15 residues. Germline assignment: CDR1 SGDLS and CDR2 YYNGEE. The junction had 5 bases not matched to a gene; V was cut back by 0 bases and J by 4 bases. CDR3 amino acids: CASSVGDRVLYEQYF. In DNA form, the CDR3 reads TGTGCCAGCAGCGTAGGGGACAGGGTACTATACGAGCAGTACTTC.

This chain links TRBV7-9 with TRBJ2-1; TRBD2 matches at 7 bases. V lost 2 bases and J lost 0; bases outside the gene matches: 7. The CDR3 is 17 residues long. CDR1 is SEHNR and CDR2 is FQNEAQ in the germline V gene (reference sequence). Here the CDR3 DNA reads TGTGCCAGCAGCTTAAGGCGCGGGAGAAGCTCCTACAATGAGCAGTTCTTC. Translation gives CASSLRRGRSSYNEQFF.

This clone came up many times. The rearrangement joins TRBV4-1 to TRBJ1-2, with 7 positions matching TRBD1. CDR1 MGHRA and CDR2 YSYEKL come from the germline V gene. The CDR3 length is 15 residues. With V trimmed by 4 bases and J by 3 bases, 8 bases remained unmatched. The CDR3 region is CASSRDSKDYYGYTF. CDR3 in DNA: TGCGCCAGCAGCCGGGACAGCAAAGATTACTATGGCTACACCTTC.

This clone appeared a few times. The chain combines TRBV11-2 with TRBJ2-3; TRBD1 matches 9 bases. Germline assignment: CDR1 SGHAT and CDR2 FQNNGV. With 5 bases clipped from V and 1 base from J, the junction kept 7 bases outside the gene matches. The CDR3 is 16 amino acids. The CDR3 region is CASSLTGGWGTDTQYF. For the CDR3, the DNA is TGTGCCAGCAGCCTGACAGGGGGATGGGGCACAGATACGCAGTATTTT.

The V call is TRBV30, the J call TRBJ1-5; a possible D gene is TRBD1 (6 bases). V lost 0 bases, J lost 4 bases, and 13 bases lay in between. Per germline, CDR1 GTSNPN and CDR2 SVGIG (reference sequence). The CDR3 totals 15 residues. In DNA, the CDR3 is TGTGCCTGGAGTGTAGTGTGGGGACATAATCAGCCCCAGCATTTT. Amino acids: CAWSVVWGHNQPQHF.

The V call is TRBV11-2, the J call TRBJ2-7; the match to TRBD2 covers 7 bases. Germline V lookup: CDR1 SGHAT, CDR2 FQNNGV. V shed 5 bases, J shed 2 bases, and the junction held 12 bases outside the gene matches. CDR3 length: 16 amino acids. In DNA, the CDR3 is TGTGCCAGCAGCGACAAGCCGGGACTACGGACCTACGAGCAGTACTTC. Amino acid sequence: CASSDKPGLRTYEQYF.

V is TRBV28 and J is TRBJ1-2; 8 bases fit TRBD1. Germline trimming cut 2 bases from V and 10 bases from J; bases unmatched to any gene: 9. Germline V gene lookup returns CDR1 MDHEN and CDR2 SYDVKM. The CDR3 extends over 14 amino acids. CDR3 residues: CASSLLGQGIDYTF. The DNA for the CDR3 is TGTGCCAGCAGTTTACTCGGACAGGGTATTGACTACACCTTC.

The chain combines TRBV19 with TRBJ2-5, with 11 bases matching TRBD2. CDR1 is LNHDA and CDR2 is SQIVND in the germline V gene (reference sequence). V lost 3 bases to trimming and J lost 2 bases; unmatched junction nucleotides: 2. This CDR3 is 15 amino acids long. CDR3 residues: CASSMGTSGQETQYF. CDR3 nucleotide sequence: TGTGCCAGTAGTATGGGGACTAGCGGACAAGAGACCCAGTACTTC.

The chain links TRBV15 to TRBJ2-2; 7 positions match TRBD1. V trimming: 2 bases; J trimming: 3 bases; junction bases outside the gene matches: 0. This CDR3 has 14 amino acids. Germline values: CDR1 LNHNV, CDR2 YYDKDF (reference sequence). CDR3 region: CATSRTGDTGELFF. In DNA form, the CDR3 reads TGTGCCACCAGCAGAACAGGGGACACCGGGGAGCTGTTTTTT.

The chain has TRBV2 and TRBJ2-2; 12 positions match TRBD2. Germline V lookup: CDR1 SNHLY, CDR2 FYNNEI. There are 14 residues in the CDR3. The J segment lost 6 bases and the V segment lost 8 bases, leaving 4 bases of the junction unmatched. The chain's CDR3 is CASGLAGYPGELFF. DNA of the CDR3: TGTGCCAGCGGACTAGCGGGATACCCCGGGGAGCTGTTTTTT.

About this clone itself: Germline is not matched at one junction end, which may reflect a read error. The rearrangement joins TRBV24-1 to TRBJ2-1; weak D call: TRBD2 (6 bases). The CDR3 runs to 16 residues. Germline assignment: CDR1 KGHDR and CDR2 SFDVKD. The DNA for the CDR3 is TGTGCCACCAGCTATTCTAGACTAGTCGGGAACAATAAGCAGTTCTTC. This translates into CATSYSRLVGNNKQFF.

This chain uses TRBV21-1 with TRBJ1-2. TRBV21-1 is flagged as a pseudogene. The CDR3 contains 13 residues. In nucleotides, the CDR3 is TGTGCCAGATATCCAGCCAGACTCTATGGCTACACCTTC. It yields the protein CARYPARLYGYTF.

The chain joins TRBV11-3 to TRBJ2-7; 13 nucleotides agree with TRBD2. Germline V gives CDR1 SGHNT, CDR2 YENEEA. CDR3 length: 17 amino acids. DNA for the CDR3: TGTGTCCAACCCACGACTAGCGGGAGGTTAATACTCTACGAGCAGTACTTC. This sequence encodes CVQPTTSGRLILYEQYF. The full variable domain, completed using reference TRBV11-3 and TRBJ2-7, is EAGVVQSPRYKIIEKKQPVAFWCNPISGHNTLYWYLQNLGQGPELLIRYENEEAVDDSQLPKDRFSAERLKGVDSTLKIQPAELGDSAVYLCVQPTTSGRLILYEQYFGPGTRLTVT.

This clone was seen just once. CDR3 sequence (DNA): TGTGCCAGCAGTCCCACCGGACAGGGAGGGGAGACCCAGTACTTC. It translates to CASSPTGQGGETQYF. The V call is TRBV6-4, the J call TRBJ2-5; the D gene is possibly TRBD1 (8 bases). Germline CDR1 reads MRHNA; CDR2 reads SNTAGT. The CDR3 length is 15 residues. Trimming removed 5 bases at V and 5 bases at J, with 18 bases between.

The rearrangement joins TRBV9 to TRBJ2-1; 10 positions agree with TRBD1. The CDR3 spans 17 residues. The germline gives CDR1 SGDLS, CDR2 YYNGEE. J was trimmed by 3 bases and V by 3 bases; bases with no gene match: 9. For the CDR3, the DNA is TGTGCCAGCAGCGACGACCCGGGACAGGGGAACTACAATGAGCAGTTCTTC. Translation gives CASSDDPGQGNYNEQFF.

This clone was seen many times. Its ends do not fully match the called genes, so a read error is possible. The genes are TRBV7-9 and TRBJ1-1; D gene uncertain. This CDR3 spans 14 amino acids. Germline assignment: CDR1 SEHNR and CDR2 FQNEAQ (reference sequence). CDR3 in amino acids: CASNLQSVNTEAFF. DNA of the CDR3: TGTGCCAGCAACTTACAGTCAGTGAACACTGAAGCTTTCTTT.

Only a few counts were recorded for this clone. The chain links TRBV10-3 to TRBJ2-7; maybe TRBD2 (6 bases). Trimming cost V 6 bases and J 0 bases, with 9 bases left between them. The CDR3 is 13 amino acids. Germline values: CDR1 ENHRY, CDR2 SYGVKD. In DNA, the CDR3 is TGTGCCATCAGGGGAGCGGGCTCCTACGAGCAGTACTTC. Amino acids: CAIRGAGSYEQYF.

The table lists this clone with a few counts. The chain is built from TRBV19 and TRBJ2-1, with TRBD2 matching 12 bases. There are 18 residues in the CDR3. Germline V lookup: CDR1 LNHDA, CDR2 SQIVND (reference sequence). The V segment lost 1 base and the J segment 5 bases; nucleotides outside the gene matches: 9. The CDR3: CASSIAPTSGSGDNEQFF. DNA of the CDR3: TGTGCCAGTAGTATAGCCCCGACTAGCGGGAGTGGTGACAATGAGCAGTTCTTC.

The rearrangement links TRBV19 to TRBJ1-6, with unresolved D. V was cut by 10 bases and J by 2 bases, with 12 bases left in between. The CDR3 is 14 amino acids. Germline V gene sequence: CDR1 LNHDA, CDR2 SQIVND (reference sequence). CDR3 DNA sequence: TGTGCCACTCGGGATGGGGCCTATAATTCACCCCTCCACTTT. It is translated as CATRDGAYNSPLHF.

This chain connects TRBV5-1 to TRBJ2-1; TRBD2 matches 10 bases. The CDR3 is 15 residues long. CDR1 and CDR2 from the germline V gene are SGHRS and YFSETQ. Trimming removed 2 bases from V and 4 bases from J; junction bases left unmatched: 3. Here the CDR3 reads CASSFPTSGYNEQFF. The CDR3 DNA is TGCGCCAGCAGCTTCCCGACTAGCGGGTACAATGAGCAGTTCTTC.

Details on this clone: Different DNA sequences within this sample yield the same CDR3. V gene TRBV7-2 combines with J gene TRBJ1-2; D is undetermined. The CDR3 consists of 12 residues. The V end lost 5 bases, the J end lost 8 bases, and 12 bases lay between the germline ends. CDR1 and CDR2 from the germline V gene are SGHTA and FQGNSA. CDR3 loop: CASSPPQYGYTF. CDR3 sequence (DNA): TGTGCCAGCAGCCCACCACAGTACGGCTACACCTTC.

The genes are TRBV7-3 and TRBJ2-2; 7 nucleotides match TRBD2. V was pared by 5 bases and J by 2 bases, with 2 bases of the junction left unmatched. The CDR3 sequence is 14 residues long. Germline V CDR1 and CDR2: SGHTA, FQGTGA. The CDR3 loop reads CASSLAVNTGELFF. DNA for the CDR3: TGTGCCAGCAGCCTAGCGGTCAACACCGGGGAGCTGTTTTTT. Full variable domain (missing parts from reference TRBV7-3 and TRBJ2-2): GAGVSQTPSNKVTEKGKYVELRCDPISGHTALYWYRQSLGQGPEFLIYFQGTGAADDSGLPNDRFFAVRPEGSVSTLKIQRTERGDSAVYLCASSLAVNTGELFFGEGSRLTVL.